There are many counts of the clone carrying this T cell receptor beta chain. Its specificity is not known. The sample originates from a study of regulatory T cells in long-lasting Graves disease. Study observations and caveats: TCR diversity was lower in persistent Graves' patients than in newly diagnosed ones. The study found TRBV28, TRBJ1-2 and TRBJ2-5 favored in persistent disease.

This CDR3 has 19 residues. The germline V gene has CDR1 MNHGY and CDR2 SVAAGI. The J segment lost 0 bases and the V segment lost 3 bases, leaving 14 bases of the junction unmatched. The TCR beta library used iRepertoire HTBI primers with Arm-PCR amplification of CDR3. MiXCR, applied by TCRdb to the multiplex PCR reads, yields one record per CDR3 protein. The sample shows 440,000 or so distinct CDR3 sequences, approximately 16% of them seen only once. Time point in this sample: newly diagnosed GD, antithyroid drugs for less than 3 months. PBMC RNA was the source of the TCR library. The same data also went into a second study, on T cells in Graves' hyperthyroidism and ophthalmopathy. That work adds: Investigators excluded patients with uncontrolled infection, other autoimmune disease, pregnancy or lactation. RT-PCR in the first round (using the HTBI primer set) targeted the TCR CDR3.

V gene TRBV6-9 combines with J gene TRBJ1-1; TRBD1 matches at 9 bases. The source of this sequence is a woman aged 25 to 39 with Graves disease. Material: peripheral blood mononuclear cells (PBMCs), obtained at new diagnosis, from a patient treated with antithyroid drugs. CDR3: CASSYTLGDREVLNTEAFF. The CDR3 bases are TGTGCCAGCAGTTACACACTAGGGGACAGGGAGGTGTTGAACACTGAAGCTTTCTTT.